The next 10 T cell receptor beta chains were all read from a single sample in a study of T cell changes during pregnancy in multiple sclerosis. Data came from immunoSEQ multiplex PCR; TCRdb stores just in-frame clones and leaves some out. This table holds roughly 74,000 clones, approximately 86% found once. This sample comprised peripheral blood, obtained before pregnancy. These receptors were taken from a female donor with multiple sclerosis, enrolled in a pregnancy study.

V and J are TRBV2 and TRBJ2-3, with 8 bases identical to TRBD1. The CDR3 spans 15 residues. Trimming took 6 bases from V and 1 from J; bases not matched to a gene: 6. Germline loops: CDR1 SNHLY, CDR2 FYNNEI. In DNA, the CDR3 is TGTGCCAGCAGCCGCCCGACAGGGGGCACAGATACGCAGTATTTT. Translated: CASSRPTGGTDTQYF.

This chain joins TRBV18 and TRBJ2-2; possibly TRBD2 for D (6 bases). The germline V gene encodes CDR1 KGHSH and CDR2 LQKENI. Between the trimmed V and J ends, which lost 0 bases and 2 bases, there was a span of 7 bases. The CDR3 loop spans 15 amino acids. This CDR3 reads CASSPPSGNTGELFF. The CDR3 DNA sequence: TGTGCCAGCTCACCACCTAGCGGAAACACCGGGGAGCTGTTTTTT.

This chain uses TRBV27 with TRBJ2-3; 7 bases fit TRBD2. This CDR3 is built from 14 residues. Germline CDR1 MNHEY, CDR2 SMNVEV (reference sequence). After removal of 7 bases from V and 3 bases from J, the junction contained 7 bases not matched to a gene. The CDR3 sequence: CASTWGGLTDTQYF. The CDR3 nucleotides are TGTGCCAGCACCTGGGGGGGTTTAACAGATACGCAGTATTTT.

The chain recombines TRBV18 with TRBJ2-3; a weak D match, TRBD2 (6 bases). With 2 bases removed from V and 4 bases from J, the gap between germline ends came to 13 bases. The CDR3 spans 15 residues. The germline CDR1 and CDR2 sequences are KGHSH and LQKENI. Written as DNA, the CDR3 is TGTGCCAGCTCACCAGAACGGGGAGGTGCAGATACGCAGTATTTT. Protein product: CASSPERGGADTQYF.

The CDR3 reads CASRIVGGNYEQYF. DNA of the CDR3: TGTGCCAGCAGGATAGTGGGGGGGAACTACGAGCAGTACTTC. J is TRBJ2-7 and V is TRBV6-1; 7 bases map to TRBD2. V lost 6 bases to trimming and J lost 3 bases; unmatched junction nucleotides: 8. CDR3 length equals 14 residues. CDR1 MNHNS and CDR2 SASEGT come from the germline V gene.

V usage is TRBV4-2 and J usage is TRBJ2-5; no firm D call. The V gene's germline CDR1 is LGHNA and CDR2 YNFKEQ. V was pared by 4 bases and J by 3 bases, with 15 bases between. The CDR3 covers 15 residues. The CDR3 protein is CASSPPCGTKETQYF. CDR3 DNA: TGTGCCAGCAGCCCCCCATGTGGCACGAAAGAGACCCAGTACTTC.

The chain has TRBV7-2 and TRBJ2-3; tentative D call: TRBD1 (5 bases). The CDR3 runs 14 residues. The V end lost 5 bases, the J end lost 1 base, and 10 bases lay between the germline ends. The germline V gene encodes CDR1 SGHTA and CDR2 FQGNSA. The CDR3 sequence: CASSPPTGTDTQYF. Written as DNA, the CDR3 is TGTGCCAGCAGCCCACCGACAGGCACAGATACGCAGTATTTT.

The table lists this clone with a few counts. CDR3 bases: TGTGCCAGCAGTTACGAGGGCCCTGGAAACACCATATATTTT. This codes for CASSYEGPGNTIYF. The rearrangement joins TRBV6-5 to TRBJ1-3, with D unresolved. CDR1 is MNHEY and CDR2 is SVGAGI in the germline V gene. Trimming removed 2 bases from V and 2 bases from J, with 7 bases in between. The CDR3 runs 14 residues.

This chain links TRBV5-4 with TRBJ2-7, with TRBD2 identical over 9 bases. The V segment lost 0 bases and the J segment 3 bases; nucleotides outside the gene matches: 4. The length of the CDR3 is 15 residues. Germline V gene lookup returns CDR1 SGHNT and CDR2 YYREEE (reference sequence). CDR3 loop: CASSLGGLADYEQYF. CDR3 bases: TGTGCCAGCAGCTTGGGGGGACTAGCCGACTACGAGCAGTACTTC.

The rearrangement uses TRBV30 and TRBJ2-3; D may be TRBD1 (6 bases). The CDR3 is 12 residues long. Germline-derived CDR1 and CDR2 are GTSNPN and SVGIG (reference sequence). The V end was cut by 2 bases, the J end by 14 bases, with 17 bases between. CDR3 bases: TGTGCCTGGAGTCTACGACAGGAGTTGCGGTATTTT. It encodes CAWSLRQELRYF.